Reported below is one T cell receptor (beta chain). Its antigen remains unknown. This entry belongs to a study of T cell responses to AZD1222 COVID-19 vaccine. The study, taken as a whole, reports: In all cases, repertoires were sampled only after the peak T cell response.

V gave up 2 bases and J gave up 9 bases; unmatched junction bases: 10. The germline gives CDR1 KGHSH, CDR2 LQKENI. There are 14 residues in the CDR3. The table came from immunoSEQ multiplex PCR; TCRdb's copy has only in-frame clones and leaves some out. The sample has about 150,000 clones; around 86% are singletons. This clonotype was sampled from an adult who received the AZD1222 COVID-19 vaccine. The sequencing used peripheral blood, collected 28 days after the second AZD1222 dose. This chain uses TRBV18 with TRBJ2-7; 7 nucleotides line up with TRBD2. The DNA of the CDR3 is TGTGCCAGCTCACCAGGGCTAGCGGATCCCCCGCAGTACTTC. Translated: CASSPGLADPPQYF.